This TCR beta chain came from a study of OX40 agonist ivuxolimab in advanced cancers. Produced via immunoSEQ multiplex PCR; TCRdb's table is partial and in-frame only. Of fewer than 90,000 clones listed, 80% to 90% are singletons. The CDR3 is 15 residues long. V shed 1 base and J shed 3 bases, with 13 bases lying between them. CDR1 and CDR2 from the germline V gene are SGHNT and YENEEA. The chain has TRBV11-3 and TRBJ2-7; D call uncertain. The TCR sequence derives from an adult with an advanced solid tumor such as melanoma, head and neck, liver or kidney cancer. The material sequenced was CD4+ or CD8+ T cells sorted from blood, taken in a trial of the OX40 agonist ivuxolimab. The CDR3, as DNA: TGTGCCAGCAGCTTAGGCCTCTCGAACCACTACGAGCAGTACTTC. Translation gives CASSLGLSNHYEQYF.